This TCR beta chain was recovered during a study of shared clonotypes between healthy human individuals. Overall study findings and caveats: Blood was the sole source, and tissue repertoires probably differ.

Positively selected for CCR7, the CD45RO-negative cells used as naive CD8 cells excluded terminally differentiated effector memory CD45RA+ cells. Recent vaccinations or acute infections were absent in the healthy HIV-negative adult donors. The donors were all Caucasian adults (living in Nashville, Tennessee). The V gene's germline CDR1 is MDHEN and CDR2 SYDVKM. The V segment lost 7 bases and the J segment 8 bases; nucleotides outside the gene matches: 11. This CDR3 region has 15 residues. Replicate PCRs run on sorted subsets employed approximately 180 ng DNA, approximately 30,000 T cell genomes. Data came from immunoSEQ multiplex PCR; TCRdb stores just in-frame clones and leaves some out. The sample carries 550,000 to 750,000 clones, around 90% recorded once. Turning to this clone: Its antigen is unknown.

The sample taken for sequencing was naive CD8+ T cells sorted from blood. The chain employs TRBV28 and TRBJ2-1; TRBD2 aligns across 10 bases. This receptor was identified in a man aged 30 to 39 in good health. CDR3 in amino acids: CASTAKMTSGYEQFF. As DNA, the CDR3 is TGTGCCAGCACCGCAAAGATGACTAGCGGGTATGAGCAGTTCTTC.